The 13 T cell receptor beta chains in this list originate from one sample, sequenced in a study of blood T cell repertoires in COVID-19. Profiled with immunoSEQ multiplex PCR; TCRdb holds only in-frame clones, not every one. The sample has 210,000 or so clones, more than 85% seen once; the top ten hold under 2.5%. The sequenced material came from peripheral blood. The receptors shown here come from a man aged 40-49 years with active or convalescent COVID-19.

This clone was counted once. DNA for the CDR3: TGTGCCAGCAGCCCACAGACAGGCAGGAACACTGAAGCTTTCTTT. Translating it yields CASSPQTGRNTEAFF. This chain connects TRBV5-6 to TRBJ1-1; a possible D gene is TRBD1 (6 bases). The CDR3 covers 15 residues. The germline V and J ends were trimmed by 4 bases and 1 base, with 14 bases remaining between them. The V gene's germline CDR1 is SGHDT and CDR2 YYEEEE.

The chain employs TRBV12-3 or TRBV12-4 and TRBJ1-4; D perhaps matches TRBD1 (5 bases). CDR3 length: 12 amino acids. V was pared by 5 bases and J by 8 bases, with 9 bases between. The CDR3 is CASSTRTEKLFF. CDR3 nucleotide sequence: TGTGCCAGCAGTACCCGGACAGAAAAACTGTTTTTT.

The CDR3 bases are TGTGCCAGCAGTTCTCACAGTACAGATACGCAGTATTTT. Protein: CASSSHSTDTQYF. The chain has TRBV27 and TRBJ2-3; D is undetermined. V was trimmed by 4 bases and J by 3 bases, leaving 8 bases between them. The CDR3 is made up of 13 amino acids. Germline CDR1 MNHEY, CDR2 SMNVEV (reference sequence).

The chain has TRBV7-9 and TRBJ2-2; TRBD2 agrees at 7 bases. Germline lookup yields CDR1 SEHNR and CDR2 FQNEAQ (reference sequence). J was trimmed by 1 base and V by 5 bases; bases with no gene match: 4. CDR3 length: 15 residues. For the CDR3, the DNA is TGTGCCAGCAGCCCCCAGCGGGGGAACACCGGGGAGCTGTTTTTT. Its protein is CASSPQRGNTGELFF.

V usage is TRBV6-5 and J usage is TRBJ1-5; weak D call: TRBD1 (6 bases). The CDR3 length is 13 residues. Trimming pared 8 bases from V and 3 bases from J, leaving 11 bases between. Germline V gene data show CDR1 as MNHEY and CDR2 as SVGAGI. The DNA for the CDR3 is TGTGCCAGCGTACAGGGTTACAATCAGCCCCAGCATTTT. Translating gives CASVQGYNQPQHF.

This chain joins TRBV7-2 and TRBJ2-5; D might be TRBD1 (6 bases). This CDR3 region has 14 residues. CDR1 and CDR2 from the germline V gene are SGHTA and FQGNSA. The ends were cut back, 4 bases at V and 4 bases at J, with 13 bases in the middle. The chain's CDR3 is CASSYTGMGETQYF. The CDR3 DNA reads as TGTGCCAGCAGCTATACAGGGATGGGAGAGACCCAGTACTTC. The variable domain in full, completed from reference TRBV7-2 and TRBJ2-5, reads GAGVSQSPSNKVTEKGKDVELRCDPISGHTALYWYRQSLGQGLEFLIYFQGNSAPDKSGLPSDRFSAERTGGSVSTLTIQRTQQEDSAVYLCASSYTGMGETQYFGPGTRLLVL.

The chain carries TRBV10-3 and TRBJ2-5, with 7 positions matching TRBD2. Germline V lookup: CDR1 ENHRY, CDR2 SYGVKD. The CDR3 has 15 amino acids. Unmatched junction bases numbered 16, after V lost 10 bases and J lost 5 bases. The CDR3 coding sequence is TGTGCCACCCTCAGAGGGCAGGGCGGGGGTGAGACCCAGTACTTC. This sequence encodes CATLRGQGGGETQYF.

This chain connects TRBV7-9 to TRBJ1-5; D is undetermined. Between the trimmed V and J ends, which lost 5 bases and 6 bases, there was a span of 14 bases. CDR1 is SEHNR and CDR2 is FQNEAQ in the germline V gene (reference sequence). This CDR3 has 14 residues. For the CDR3, the DNA is TGTGCCAGCAGCGCTGTCGGGGTCTCTCAGCCCCAGCATTTT. This sequence encodes CASSAVGVSQPQHF.

This chain connects TRBV6-5 to TRBJ1-1, with a tentative D call TRBD1 (6 bases). The ends were cut back, 4 bases at V and 10 bases at J, with 13 bases in the middle. Germline-derived CDR1 and CDR2 are MNHEY and SVGAGI. This CDR3 is 12 amino acids long. The CDR3 loop is CASSSQGYGAFF. DNA for the CDR3: TGTGCCAGCAGTTCACAGGGTTATGGAGCTTTCTTT.

This clone was picked up one time. The chain couples TRBV6-6 to TRBJ2-7; unclear D gene. The germline V gene encodes CDR1 MNHNY and CDR2 SVGAGI (reference sequence). Trimming cost V 2 bases and J 2 bases, with 13 bases left between them. The CDR3 consists of 15 residues. The CDR3 region is CASSYPESYPYEQYF. The CDR3 region has the DNA TGTGCCAGCAGTTACCCCGAGAGTTACCCCTACGAGCAGTACTTC.

This chain links TRBV11-2 with TRBJ1-4; 7 bases agree with TRBD1. The V gene's germline CDR1 is SGHAT and CDR2 FQNNGV. V dropped 1 base and J dropped 7; count of bases not matched to a gene: 9. This CDR3 spans 16 amino acids. The chain's CDR3 is CASSLGPQGGGEKLFF. DNA of the CDR3: TGTGCCAGCAGCTTAGGTCCGCAGGGGGGAGGTGAAAAACTGTTTTTT.

V gene TRBV9 combines with J gene TRBJ2-7; tentatively, D is TRBD1 (6 bases). CDR1 and CDR2 from the germline V gene are SGDLS and YYNGEE. The CDR3 extends over 13 amino acids. V lost 3 bases, J lost 4 bases, and 11 bases lay in between. CDR3: CASSGRGMYEQYF. CDR3 in DNA: TGTGCCAGCAGCGGCAGGGGAATGTACGAGCAGTACTTC.

The chain is built from TRBV27 and TRBJ1-1; 8 nucleotides align to TRBD1. The CDR3 loop spans 14 amino acids. Germline V gives CDR1 MNHEY, CDR2 SMNVEV (reference sequence). V lost 6 bases to trimming and J lost 0 bases; unmatched junction nucleotides: 3. CDR3 protein: CASRRQGMNTEAFF. The CDR3 DNA reads TGTGCCAGCAGAAGACAGGGGATGAACACTGAAGCTTTCTTT.